This entry lists 12 T cell receptor beta chains sequenced from one sample in a study of cytomegalovirus exposure and HLA in healthy donors. PCR amplification relied on 60 Vbeta primers (plus 13 Jbeta primers). Repertoires were generated with immunoSEQ multiplex PCR, while TCRdb's copy carries only in-frame clones and drops some. The table shows 120,000 or so clones, with about 81% occurring only once. Sequencing was performed on PBMCs. These receptors were taken from a woman between 45 and 60 years old in good health and CMV-seropositive.

J is TRBJ2-3 and V is TRBV5-4, with 11 bases fitting TRBD2. J was trimmed by 4 bases and V by 4 bases; bases with no gene match: 5. This CDR3 comprises 15 residues. In germline, CDR1 is SGHNT, CDR2 YYREEE (reference sequence). The chain's CDR3 is CASSGTSGSPDTQYF. As DNA, the CDR3 is TGTGCCAGCAGCGGAACTAGCGGGAGTCCAGATACGCAGTATTTT.

The rearrangement joins TRBV10-1 to TRBJ2-3; the match to TRBD2 covers 8 bases. The germline V gene has CDR1 WNHNN and CDR2 SYGVQD (reference sequence). The CDR3 spans 15 residues. V gave up 2 bases and J gave up 0 bases; unmatched junction bases: 1. The DNA for the CDR3 is TGCGCCAGCAGTGAGGTAGCGGGGAGCACAGATACGCAGTATTTT. This sequence encodes CASSEVAGSTDTQYF.

The J gene is TRBJ2-7, the V gene TRBV6-1; 10 bases map to TRBD1. The CDR3 covers 15 residues. Germline assignment: CDR1 MNHNS and CDR2 SASEGT. The V and J ends lost 0 bases and 9 bases, in that order; junction bases with no gene match: 8. The CDR3 reads CASSEAGDRGSRQYF. The CDR3 coding sequence is TGTGCCAGCAGTGAAGCCGGGGACAGGGGCTCTCGGCAGTACTTC.

This clone was seen only a few times. This chain links TRBV18 with TRBJ2-3, with TRBD2 identical over 8 bases. The germline CDR1 and CDR2 sequences are KGHSH and LQKENI. The length of the CDR3 is 16 residues. V shed 3 bases, J shed 0 bases, and the junction held 5 bases outside the gene matches. The CDR3 sequence is CASSPRTSYSTDTQYF. In DNA form, the CDR3 reads TGTGCCAGCTCACCGAGGACTAGCTATAGCACAGATACGCAGTATTTT.

This clone is a singleton in its sample. This chain connects TRBV2 to TRBJ1-5; D remains ambiguous. The germline V gene encodes CDR1 SNHLY and CDR2 FYNNEI. This CDR3 contains 12 residues. Trimming took off 7 bases at V and 7 bases at J, with 11 bases between the two ends. Written as DNA, the CDR3 is TGTGCCAGCACCGAAGGTAGCCAGCCCCAGCATTTT. Encoded protein: CASTEGSQPQHF.

This chain connects TRBV5-4 to TRBJ1-3, with D possibly being TRBD1 (5 bases). V was trimmed by 1 base and J by 4 bases, leaving 21 bases between them. The germline gives CDR1 SGHNT, CDR2 YYREEE (reference sequence). The CDR3 is made up of 18 amino acids. The DNA of the CDR3 is TGTGCCAGCAGCTTGAACAGTGGCGCCAGGGCATCCGGAAACACCATATATTTT. It yields the protein CASSLNSGARASGNTIYF.

This clone showed up just a few times. The J gene is TRBJ2-7, the V gene TRBV4-3; no definite D call. The V end lost 0 bases, the J end lost 10 bases, and 13 bases lay between the germline ends. The CDR3 runs 13 residues. Germline lookup yields CDR1 LGHNA and CDR2 YSLEER. The CDR3 sequence is CASSQDGGCGQYF. The CDR3 coding sequence is TGCGCCAGCAGCCAAGATGGCGGTTGTGGCCAGTACTTC.

The chain recombines TRBV7-8 with TRBJ2-5, with D maybe TRBD2 (8 bases). This CDR3 has 16 amino acids. Looked up from germline, CDR1 is SGHVS and CDR2 is FQNEAQ. Trimming stripped 5 bases from V and 11 bases from J, with 27 bases between. In nucleotides, the CDR3 is TGTGCCAGCAGCGACTGGGGGACAGAGGGACTAGGGGAGCAGTACTTC. Translating gives CASSDWGTEGLGEQYF.

The chain joins TRBV7-9 to TRBJ2-7; D is uncertain. Between the trimmed V and J ends, which lost 5 bases and 3 bases, there was a span of 11 bases. Germline V lookup: CDR1 SEHNR, CDR2 FQNEAQ (reference sequence). The CDR3 loop spans 13 amino acids. The CDR3 here is CASSRYTSYEQYF. In DNA, the CDR3 is TGTGCCAGCAGCCGATATACGAGCTACGAGCAGTACTTC.

The chain employs TRBV7-8 and TRBJ2-1; 7 positions match TRBD2. With V trimmed by 5 bases and J by 10 bases, 5 bases remained unmatched. Germline V gene sequence: CDR1 SGHVS, CDR2 FQNEAQ. This CDR3 has 12 amino acids. CDR3 DNA: TGTGCCAGCAGCCGAAGGGAGGGGGAGCAGTTCTTC. Its protein is CASSRREGEQFF.

In the case of this clone: A read error may produce the germline difference seen at one junction end. The chain links TRBV7-7 to TRBJ2-1; D is unresolved. CDR1 and CDR2 from the germline V gene are SSHAT and FNYEAQ (reference sequence). CDR3 length: 12 amino acids. This CDR3 is CASSLGTGEQFF. CDR3 nucleotides: TGTGCTAGCAGCTTAGGAACCGGGGAGCAGTTCTTC.

The chain has TRBV2 and TRBJ2-1; TRBD2 is a possible D gene (5 bases). The CDR3 length is 18 residues. Germline-derived CDR1 and CDR2 are SNHLY and FYNNEI. V dropped 1 base and J dropped 1 base, with 17 bases sitting between them. The CDR3 loop reads CASSEVKLAQLSYNEQFF. For the CDR3, the DNA is TGTGCCAGCAGTGAAGTAAAGCTAGCCCAGTTATCCTACAATGAGCAGTTCTTC.